This T cell receptor (beta chain) originates from a study of shared clonotypes between healthy human individuals. The CDR3 loop spans 13 amino acids. CDR1 SGHNT and CDR2 YYREEE come from the germline V gene (reference sequence). V lost 6 bases to trimming and J lost 10 bases; unmatched junction nucleotides: 11. Only in-frame clones appear in the TCRdb table, and some are missing; sequencing was by immunoSEQ multiplex PCR. The sample carries over a million clones, about 75% recorded once. The chain combines TRBV5-4 with TRBJ2-3, with 7 bases fitting TRBD2. The TCR sequence derives from a man between 18 and 35 years old in good health. Sequencing was done on a sample of memory CD4+ T cells sorted from blood. Subset of the sample: CD45RA-negative fraction. The CDR3 DNA follows: TGTGCCAGCACGGGGACGGGGGGTAAGGCGCAGTATTTT. Translation: CASTGTGGKAQYF.